A single sample gave rise to the 32 T cell receptor beta chains below, sequenced in a study of T cell changes during pregnancy in multiple sclerosis. The assay was immunoSEQ multiplex PCR, and TCRdb's table has in-frame clones only and misses some. The sample records some 130,000 clones, 90% to 98% being singletons. The sample was peripheral blood, taken after pregnancy. Receptors originate from a female donor with multiple sclerosis, enrolled in a pregnancy study.

The genes are TRBV6-5 and TRBJ2-7, with 8 bases lining up with TRBD1. The length of the CDR3 is 13 residues. V gave up 6 bases and J gave up 9 bases; unmatched junction bases: 10. CDR1 MNHEY and CDR2 SVGAGI come from the germline V gene. In DNA form, the CDR3 reads TGTGCCAGCAGCTGGGACAGGAACGCAGGGCAGTACTTC. As protein: CASSWDRNAGQYF.

This rearrangement joins TRBV9 to TRBJ2-1, with 9 bases fitting TRBD1. V trimming: 4 bases; J trimming: 4 bases; junction bases outside the gene matches: 9. This CDR3 has 16 amino acids. CDR1 and CDR2 from the germline V gene are SGDLS and YYNGEE. CDR3 loop: CASSSLQGALYNEQFF. For the CDR3, the DNA is TGTGCCAGCAGCTCCTTACAGGGGGCATTGTACAATGAGCAGTTCTTC.

This rearrangement joins TRBV28 to TRBJ2-5; 12 bases align to TRBD2. Germline CDR1 is MDHEN and CDR2 is SYDVKM. Trimming removed 5 bases from V and 4 bases from J; junction bases left unmatched: 17. The CDR3 loop spans 19 amino acids. The CDR3 nucleotides read TGTGCCAGCAGTCCCCCGGTTTCTAGCGGGAGGGCCTTAGGAGAGACCCAGTACTTC. This gives the protein CASSPPVSSGRALGETQYF.

This clone has a single count. The chain employs TRBV28 and TRBJ2-7; no firm D call. Deletions cut 3 bases from V and 4 bases from J, with 7 bases between. The CDR3 has 12 amino acids. The germline V gene has CDR1 MDHEN and CDR2 SYDVKM. In DNA form, the CDR3 reads TGTGCCAGCAGTTTTGACTCTTACGAGCAGTACTTC. Translating it yields CASSFDSYEQYF.

The chain carries TRBV30 and TRBJ1-2; D not certain. The CDR3 contains 14 residues. Between the trimmed V and J ends, which lost 5 bases and 8 bases, there was a span of 21 bases. The germline V gene encodes CDR1 GTSNPN and CDR2 SVGIG (reference sequence). The CDR3 coding sequence is TGTGCCTGGGGCTTCACCCGGGGAGGTGGGGGCTACACCTTC. Protein sequence: CAWGFTRGGGGYTF.

This clone was observed a single time. The V gene is TRBV5-6, the J gene TRBJ1-5; D is undetermined. Trimming left V 5 bases short and J 8 bases short, with 11 bases between. Per germline, CDR1 SGHDT and CDR2 YYEEEE. The CDR3 contains 12 residues. CDR3 in amino acids: CASRGQSKPQHF. The CDR3, as DNA: TGTGCCAGCAGGGGCCAGTCCAAGCCCCAGCATTTT.

V usage is TRBV7-9 and J usage is TRBJ1-2, with D unresolved. Trimming removed 5 bases from V and 13 bases from J, with 29 bases in between. CDR1 is SEHNR and CDR2 is FQNEAQ in the germline V gene (reference sequence). The CDR3 is made up of 16 amino acids. CDR3 in DNA: TGTGCCAGCAGCATCCACCTCTACCGGGAGATTCAGGTCTTCACCTTC. Translating gives CASSIHLYREIQVFTF. Full variable domain (outside the CDR3, taken from reference TRBV7-9 and TRBJ1-2): DTGVSQNPRHKITKRGQNVTFRCDPISEHNRLYWYRQTLGQGPEFLTYFQNEAQLEKSRLLSDRFSAERPKGSFSTLEIQRTEQGDSAMYLCASSIHLYREIQVFTFGSGTRLTVV.

This clone was detected only a few times. The J gene is TRBJ2-2, the V gene TRBV14; maybe TRBD1 (5 bases). Germline lookup yields CDR1 SGHDN and CDR2 FVKESK. The CDR3 is 16 residues long. Trimming left V 1 base short and J 1 base short, with 10 bases between. The CDR3 bases are TGTGCCAGCAGCCAAGTTTCAGGGATGAACACCGGGGAGCTGTTTTTT. Encoded protein: CASSQVSGMNTGELFF.

This sequence joins TRBV28 and TRBJ1-1, with D perhaps TRBD1 (5 bases). Deletions cut 5 bases from V and 4 bases from J, with 17 bases between. The CDR3 runs to 15 residues. The germline V gene encodes CDR1 MDHEN and CDR2 SYDVKM. CDR3 residues: CASSIPLGRGTEAFF. CDR3 bases: TGTGCCAGCAGTATCCCCTTGGGGCGCGGCACTGAAGCTTTCTTT. Filled out from reference TRBV28 and TRBJ1-1, the complete variable domain reads DVKVTQSSRYLVKRTGEKVFLECVQDMDHENMFWYRQDPGLGLRLIYFSYDVKMKEKGDIPEGYSVSREKKERFSLILESASTNQTSMYLCASSIPLGRGTEAFFGQGTRLTVV.

Comment on this clone: Different DNA sequences within this sample yield the same CDR3. The V and J genes are TRBV20-1 and TRBJ2-7; D not certain. Germline V gene lookup returns CDR1 DFQATT and CDR2 SNEGSKA (reference sequence). V lost 0 bases, J lost 6 bases, and 6 bases lay in between. This CDR3 region has 11 residues. The CDR3 loop is CSARDLSEQYF. As DNA, the CDR3 is TGCAGTGCTAGAGATCTTTCCGAGCAGTACTTC.

The CDR3 sequence is CASSLRTGKGGYTF. In DNA, the CDR3 is TGTGCCAGCAGCCTTCGGACAGGGAAAGGTGGCTACACCTTC. The genes are TRBV7-8 and TRBJ1-2, with TRBD1 identical over 8 bases. V shed 5 bases, J shed 7 bases, and the junction held 9 bases outside the gene matches. The V gene's germline CDR1 is SGHVS and CDR2 FQNEAQ. The CDR3 has 14 amino acids.

The chain combines TRBV4-2 with TRBJ2-5, with TRBD1 matching over 9 bases. J gave up 4 bases and V 3 bases, and 12 bases lay outside the gene matches. CDR1 is LGHNA, CDR2 YNFKEQ, per germline. This CDR3 has 17 amino acids. The CDR3 loop reads CASSHPSGTGTGETQYF. For the CDR3, the DNA is TGTGCCAGCAGCCACCCAAGCGGGACAGGGACGGGAGAGACCCAGTACTTC.

This sequence joins TRBV19 and TRBJ2-7; D gene ambiguous. The V end was cut by 4 bases, the J end by 0 bases, with 16 bases between. The V gene's germline CDR1 is LNHDA and CDR2 SQIVND (reference sequence). The CDR3 has 16 amino acids. The CDR3 DNA reads as TGTGCCAGTAGTACGGTCGCCGTAGCCACCTCCTACGAGCAGTACTTC. It is translated as CASSTVAVATSYEQYF.

The chain has TRBV28 and TRBJ2-2; D remains ambiguous. Looked up from germline, CDR1 is MDHEN and CDR2 is SYDVKM. Trimming shortened V by 6 bases and J by 1 base, and 6 bases separated the two germline ends. The length of the CDR3 is 13 residues. DNA of the CDR3: TGTGCCAGCAGCACAGAGAACACCGGGGAGCTGTTTTTT. Translated, it gives CASSTENTGELFF. Filled out from reference TRBV28 and TRBJ2-2, the complete variable domain reads DVKVTQSSRYLVKRTGEKVFLECVQDMDHENMFWYRQDPGLGLRLIYFSYDVKMKEKGDIPEGYSVSREKKERFSLILESASTNQTSMYLCASSTENTGELFFGEGSRLTVL.

This clone was picked up one time. At one end the junction does not follow the germline gene, possibly because of a read error. The CDR3 bases are TGTGCTAGCAGCTTCGGACTAGCGGGTAGACAGGCAGGTTACTACAATGAGCAGTTCTTC. Its translation is CASSFGLAGRQAGYYNEQFF. The rearrangement links TRBV7-7 to TRBJ2-1, with 11 bases aligning to TRBD2. There are 20 residues in the CDR3. Germline V lookup: CDR1 SSHAT, CDR2 FNYEAQ (reference sequence).

V and J are TRBV7-8 and TRBJ2-2, with D unresolved. CDR1 SGHVS and CDR2 FQNEAQ come from the germline V gene. The CDR3 runs 11 residues. Trimming left V 6 bases short and J 6 bases short, with 5 bases between. The CDR3 nucleotides read TGTGCCAGCAGTGGCTCCGGGGAGCTGTTTTTT. Translating gives CASSGSGELFF.

The CDR3 DNA reads TGCGCCAGCAGCGAGAGCGGGAGCACAGATACGCAGTATTTT. Translation gives CASSESGSTDTQYF. The J gene is TRBJ2-3, the V gene TRBV5-1; maybe TRBD2 (6 bases). Germline V gene data show CDR1 as SGHRS and CDR2 as YFSETQ. This CDR3 has 14 amino acids. Between the trimmed V and J ends, which lost 4 bases and 0 bases, there was a span of 9 bases.

The V gene is TRBV7-2, the J gene TRBJ1-1; D is unresolved. There are 15 residues in the CDR3. Between the trimmed V and J ends, which lost 3 bases and 1 base, there was a span of 12 bases. Per the germline V gene, CDR1 is SGHTA and CDR2 is FQGNSA. CDR3 nucleotide sequence: TGTGCCAGCAGCTTTCCCCTGTCGCGGAACACTGAAGCTTTCTTT. This encodes CASSFPLSRNTEAFF.

The gene calls are TRBV2 and TRBJ1-5; D unresolved. Germline V gene sequence: CDR1 SNHLY, CDR2 FYNNEI. CDR3 length: 15 residues. V was shortened by 1 base and J by 5 bases, with 12 bases between the two germline ends. As DNA, the CDR3 is TGTGCCAGCAGTGAAGATTGGAGGGCCCATCAGCCCCAGCATTTT. Amino acid sequence: CASSEDWRAHQPQHF.

CDR3 DNA: TGTGCCAGCAGGCTGGCCGGCGGGCTAGCGGCCCCTTATGAGCAGTACTTC. This gives the protein CASRLAGGLAAPYEQYF. This chain joins TRBV27 and TRBJ2-7; 7 bases fit TRBD2. V lost 6 bases to trimming and J lost 7 bases; unmatched junction nucleotides: 21. Germline CDR1 reads MNHEY; CDR2 reads SMNVEV (reference sequence). The CDR3 contains 17 residues.

This clone has a single count. The chain links TRBV29-1 to TRBJ2-2; a possible D gene is TRBD2 (6 bases). The ends were cut back, 1 base at V and 4 bases at J, with 10 bases in the middle. The CDR3 length is 14 residues. Looked up from germline, CDR1 is SQVTM and CDR2 is ANQGSEA. In nucleotides, the CDR3 is TGCAGCGTTGAAGGGGGACTGAGCACCGGGGAGCTGTTTTTT. It encodes CSVEGGLSTGELFF.

This clone appeared a single time. This chain connects TRBV7-8 to TRBJ2-7; 10 bases align to TRBD2. The V segment lost 0 bases and the J segment 4 bases; nucleotides outside the gene matches: 9. There are 17 residues in the CDR3. Germline-derived CDR1 and CDR2 are SGHVS and FQNEAQ. The CDR3, as DNA: TGTGCCAGCAGCTTAGCAGGAGCGGGAGGGGGAGTGTACGAGCAGTACTTC. The encoded protein is CASSLAGAGGGVYEQYF.

V and J are TRBV18 and TRBJ1-5, with 7 bases identical to TRBD1. Germline V CDR1 and CDR2: KGHSH, LQKENI. This CDR3 region has 15 residues. Unmatched junction bases numbered 9, after V lost 5 bases and J lost 5 bases. The CDR3 bases are TGTGCCAGCTCAGCGACAGGGAGAAGATATCAGCCCCAGCATTTT. It yields the protein CASSATGRRYQPQHF.

The V call is TRBV15, the J call TRBJ2-7, with 9 bases aligning to TRBD2. Germline V lookup: CDR1 LNHNV, CDR2 YYDKDF (reference sequence). The length of the CDR3 is 17 residues. With V trimmed by 2 bases and J by 4 bases, 12 bases remained unmatched. The CDR3, as DNA: TGTGCCACCAGCAGACCCGCGGGGGGGACTAGCCTTTACGAGCAGTACTTC. It encodes CATSRPAGGTSLYEQYF.

The chain combines TRBV6-1 with TRBJ2-7; D remains unclear. V dropped 1 base and J dropped 2 bases, with 6 bases sitting between them. CDR1 and CDR2 (germline): MNHNS, SASEGT. This CDR3 has 13 residues. For the CDR3, the DNA is TGTGCCAGCAGTGAAGACCCAGCCTACGAGCAGTACTTC. This translates into CASSEDPAYEQYF.

The rearrangement links TRBV28 to TRBJ1-1; no reliable D call. The CDR3 sequence is 15 residues long. V lost 2 bases to trimming and J lost 5 bases, with 15 bases between them. Germline V gene lookup returns CDR1 MDHEN and CDR2 SYDVKM. The CDR3 sequence: CASSLGPRLGTEAFF. CDR3 nucleotide sequence: TGTGCCAGCAGTTTAGGGCCCCGACTAGGGACTGAAGCTTTCTTT.

V is TRBV5-1 and J is TRBJ2-3, with TRBD2 matching over 7 bases. The germline V gene has CDR1 SGHRS and CDR2 YFSETQ. The CDR3 is made up of 14 amino acids. J gave up 6 bases and V 5 bases, and 9 bases lay outside the gene matches. CDR3 residues: CASSEWGGVDTQYF. The CDR3 region has the DNA TGCGCCAGCAGTGAGTGGGGAGGGGTGGATACGCAGTATTTT. The whole variable domain, remainder taken from reference TRBV5-1 and TRBJ2-3, is KAGVTQTPRYLIKTRGQQVTLSCSPISGHRSVSWYQQTPGQGLQFLFEYFSETQRNKGNFPGRFSGRQFSNSRSEMNVSTLELGDSALYLCASSEWGGVDTQYFGPGTRLTVL.

This rearrangement joins TRBV28 to TRBJ2-7; possible D gene TRBD1, 5 bases. Germline V CDR1 and CDR2: MDHEN, SYDVKM. This CDR3 spans 13 amino acids. V was trimmed by 5 bases and J by 6 bases, leaving 14 bases between them. The CDR3 nucleotides read TGTGCCAGCAGTCCAGCGCCAGGGCGCGAGCAGTACTTC. Amino acid sequence: CASSPAPGREQYF.

A single count supports this clone. This chain links TRBV7-9 with TRBJ2-6, with 11 bases matching TRBD1. V trimming: 5 bases; J trimming: 4 bases; junction bases outside the gene matches: 10. This CDR3 is 18 amino acids long. Germline assignment: CDR1 SEHNR and CDR2 FQNEAQ (reference sequence). The CDR3 sequence is CASSKRTGGAEGANVLTF. For the CDR3, the DNA is TGTGCCAGCAGCAAGAGGACAGGGGGCGCAGAAGGGGCCAACGTCCTGACTTTC.

The V call is TRBV5-1, the J call TRBJ2-3; D uncertain. Germline-derived CDR1 and CDR2 are SGHRS and YFSETQ. The length of the CDR3 is 15 residues. V shed 5 bases and J shed 1 base, with 14 bases lying between them. For the CDR3, the DNA is TGCGCCAGCAGTTATAACAACCCTGGCACAGATACGCAGTATTTT. This codes for CASSYNNPGTDTQYF.

The rearrangement uses TRBV11-3 and TRBJ2-5, with D possibly TRBD2 on 6 matching bases. This CDR3 has 15 amino acids. Germline CDR1 and CDR2: SGHNT and YENEEA. The V gene lost 5 bases and the J gene lost 1 base, with 14 bases spanning the gap. CDR3 DNA sequence: TGTGCCAGCAGCAAGGGAACTAGCCTCCAAGAGACCCAGTACTTC. Translating it yields CASSKGTSLQETQYF.

This clone was seen a single time. The chain combines TRBV6-9 with TRBJ2-3; 9 nucleotides match TRBD1. This CDR3 has 17 amino acids. J was trimmed by 2 bases and V by 0 bases; bases with no gene match: 6. Germline CDR1 reads MNHGY; CDR2 reads SVAAGI. This chain's CDR3 is CASSYSFWDRDTDTQYF. CDR3 DNA: TGTGCCAGCAGTTATTCCTTTTGGGACAGGGACACAGATACGCAGTATTTT.